The entry that follows covers one T cell receptor (beta chain) sequence. The sample belongs to a study of response to subunit inactivated influenza vaccine. In TCRdb, the RT-PCR reads were re-called with MiXCR into one record per CDR3 protein. This sample has 180,000 or so distinct CDR3 sequences; less than 15% occur once, and the top ten carry 25% to 30%. The CDR3 consists of 13 residues. Germline loops: CDR1 MNHNS, CDR2 SASEGT. Between the trimmed V and J ends, which lost 6 bases and 7 bases, there was a span of 13 bases. The sample was also linked to a second study, of T cells expressing NK-cell markers. Per that paper: TCR beta cDNA was generated via 5'RACE template switching incorporating UMIs. As a fraction of CD8+ T cells, dominant NKG2C+ clonotypes reached roughly 1.0-7.5% in six donors.

The chain couples TRBV6-1 to TRBJ2-1; TRBD2 is a possible D gene (5 bases). Specimen: CD8+ T cells sorted from PBMCs, collected about 13 days after vaccination. This TCR derives from a man aged 50-60 years who received an inactivated influenza vaccine. The CDR3 reads CASSTLDSNEQFF. The CDR3, as DNA: TGTGCCAGCAGCACACTAGACTCAAATGAGCAGTTCTTC.